Below, 31 T cell receptor beta chains from the same sample are listed, as sequenced in a study of T cell clones after liver transplantation. Produced via immunoSEQ multiplex PCR; TCRdb's table is partial and in-frame only. The sample holds about 72,000 clones; about nine tenths are singletons and the top ten take 2.7%. Sample: CD4+ T cells from blood, taken before liver transplant. Every receptor here comes from a human donor who received a liver transplant.

This chain links TRBV7-2 with TRBJ2-7; no definite D call. V shed 3 bases and J shed 7 bases, with 16 bases lying between them. CDR3 length: 14 residues. Germline V CDR1 and CDR2: SGHTA, FQGNSA. CDR3 bases: TGTGCCAGCAGCTTCCCGGCAGGTCCGAGAGAGCAGTACTTC. This codes for CASSFPAGPREQYF.

The chain has TRBV19 and TRBJ2-1; D unclear. CDR3 length equals 12 residues. V was trimmed by 3 bases and J by 12 bases, leaving 12 bases between them. Germline lookup yields CDR1 LNHDA and CDR2 SQIVND (reference sequence). The DNA of the CDR3 is TGTGCCAGTAGTATTAGGTCAGGCCGGCAGTTCTTC. It encodes CASSIRSGRQFF.

V is TRBV5-1 and J is TRBJ2-2, with 11 bases lining up with TRBD2. Per the germline V gene, CDR1 is SGHRS and CDR2 is YFSETQ. V dropped 8 bases and J dropped 5; count of bases not matched to a gene: 17. The CDR3 is made up of 18 amino acids. CDR3: CASSRSPSSSGRTGELFF. The CDR3 DNA reads as TGCGCCAGTTCAAGAAGCCCCTCCTCTAGCGGGAGGACCGGGGAGCTGTTTTTT.

The chain has TRBV4-3 and TRBJ2-2; D not certain. The V gene lost 0 bases and the J gene lost 0 bases, with 8 bases spanning the gap. The CDR3 is made up of 16 amino acids. Germline V lookup: CDR1 LGHNA, CDR2 YSLEER. The CDR3 region has the DNA TGCGCCAGCAGCCAAGAGGCAGCTTCGAACACCGGGGAGCTGTTTTTT. This sequence encodes CASSQEAASNTGELFF.

This chain connects TRBV18 to TRBJ2-7; tentative D call: TRBD2 (6 bases). Germline V lookup: CDR1 KGHSH, CDR2 LQKENI. There are 12 residues in the CDR3. V gave up 1 base and J gave up 7 bases, with 8 bases separating them. In nucleotides, the CDR3 is TGTGCCAGCTCACCACAGGGAGGTGAGCAGTACTTC. Protein sequence: CASSPQGGEQYF.

V usage is TRBV9 and J usage is TRBJ2-5; 7 bases agree with TRBD1. The V gene's germline CDR1 is SGDLS and CDR2 YYNGEE. CDR3 length: 15 residues. V lost 0 bases to trimming and J lost 5 bases; unmatched junction nucleotides: 7. CDR3 in amino acids: CASSVGLGGLETQYF. DNA of the CDR3: TGTGCCAGCAGCGTAGGGCTAGGGGGCTTGGAGACCCAGTACTTC.

The CDR3, as DNA: TGTGCCAGCAGCTTAGGGTCTGACGGAGATACGCAGTATTTT. This gives the protein CASSLGSDGDTQYF. This chain connects TRBV7-9 to TRBJ2-3; D unclear. V was trimmed by 1 base and J by 5 bases, leaving 10 bases between them. Germline values: CDR1 SEHNR, CDR2 FQNEAQ (reference sequence). CDR3 length: 14 amino acids.

The chain employs TRBV7-9 and TRBJ2-1, with TRBD2 matching 7 bases. Germline-derived CDR1 and CDR2 are SEHNR and FQNEAQ (reference sequence). The V and J ends lost 4 bases and 0 bases, in that order; junction bases with no gene match: 6. The CDR3 sequence is 16 residues long. This CDR3 is CASSYSGSDSYNEQFF. CDR3 nucleotide sequence: TGTGCCAGCAGCTATAGCGGGTCTGACTCCTACAATGAGCAGTTCTTC.

The rearrangement uses TRBV18 and TRBJ2-7; the match to TRBD2 covers 9 bases. Germline V CDR1 and CDR2: KGHSH, LQKENI. V trimming: 6 bases; J trimming: 4 bases; junction bases outside the gene matches: 19. The CDR3 is 18 amino acids. The CDR3 nucleotides are TGTGCCAGCTCGGGTACAGGACTTCGCAGCGGGGGGAGTTACGAGCAGTACTTC. Protein product: CASSGTGLRSGGSYEQYF. The full variable domain, its missing parts supplied by reference TRBV18 and TRBJ2-7, is NAGVMQNPRHLVRRRGQEARLRCSPMKGHSHVYWYRQLPEEGLKFMVYLQKENIIDESGMPKERFSAEFPKEGPSILRIQQVVRGDSAAYFCASSGTGLRSGGSYEQYFGPGTRLTVT.

This chain links TRBV28 with TRBJ2-7; 9 bases fit TRBD1. V lost 5 bases, J lost 7 bases, and 9 bases stayed unmatched. The CDR3 extends over 14 amino acids. Germline V lookup: CDR1 MDHEN, CDR2 SYDVKM. The CDR3 DNA follows: TGTGCCAGCAGTCTCCCGGGACAGGGTAAGGAGCAGTACTTC. It codes for CASSLPGQGKEQYF.

This chain connects TRBV28 to TRBJ1-1, with 8 bases fitting TRBD1. The V gene end was trimmed by 6 bases and the J gene end by 5 bases; junction bases not matched to a gene: 11. The CDR3 runs to 15 residues. CDR1 is MDHEN, CDR2 SYDVKM, per germline. The CDR3 sequence is CASSSVTGVWTEAFF. For the CDR3, the DNA is TGTGCCAGCAGCTCGGTGACAGGGGTATGGACTGAAGCTTTCTTT.

To note about this clone: Within the sample, other DNA sequences also encode this same CDR3. For the CDR3, the DNA is TGCGCCAGCAGCTTGGGCAGGCTGAACACTGAAGCTTTCTTT. Translation: CASSLGRLNTEAFF. The chain employs TRBV5-1 and TRBJ1-1; unclear D gene. V shed 0 bases and J shed 0 bases, with 6 bases lying between them. The CDR3 sequence is 14 residues long. Germline CDR1 and CDR2: SGHRS and YFSETQ.

This clone has just a few counts. This chain links TRBV5-6 with TRBJ1-2; 8 nucleotides match TRBD1. Per germline, CDR1 SGHDT and CDR2 YYEEEE. There are 15 residues in the CDR3. J gave up 1 base and V 5 bases, and 7 bases lay outside the gene matches. CDR3 sequence: CASRPSQGVNYGYTF. The CDR3 DNA reads as TGTGCCAGCAGACCTTCACAGGGGGTTAACTATGGCTACACCTTC.

V usage is TRBV28 and J usage is TRBJ2-5; 7 nucleotides agree with TRBD2. With V trimmed by 3 bases and J by 5 bases, 6 bases remained unmatched. Looked up from germline, CDR1 is MDHEN and CDR2 is SYDVKM. CDR3 length equals 14 residues. In DNA form, the CDR3 reads TGTGCCAGCAGTTTCGCGGGAGTGCGGGAGACCCAGTACTTC. It specifies CASSFAGVRETQYF.

The genes are TRBV5-4 and TRBJ2-1; possible D gene TRBD2, 6 bases. Trimming took 5 bases from V and 3 from J, leaving 15 bases between them. Germline values: CDR1 SGHNT, CDR2 YYREEE (reference sequence). CDR3 length: 15 residues. The CDR3 here is CASRRSGDSYNEQFF. Here the CDR3 DNA reads TGTGCCAGCAGGCGTAGCGGAGACAGCTACAATGAGCAGTTCTTC.

The chain joins TRBV19 to TRBJ1-4; 9 positions match TRBD1. J lost 5 bases, V lost 5 bases, and 3 bases had no gene match. The CDR3 length is 14 residues. The germline CDR1 and CDR2 sequences are LNHDA and SQIVND (reference sequence). CDR3 amino acids: CASSLTGGNEKLFF. The DNA of the CDR3 is TGTGCCAGTAGTCTGACAGGGGGAAATGAAAAACTGTTTTTT.

This chain links TRBV28 with TRBJ1-2; a possible D gene is TRBD1 (6 bases). Germline V CDR1 and CDR2: MDHEN, SYDVKM. V was pared by 4 bases and J by 8 bases, with 20 bases between. The CDR3 runs 15 residues. CDR3 nucleotide sequence: TGTGCCAGCAGTTCACCCGGGACACCAACGGAGGGCTACACCTTC. Translating it yields CASSSPGTPTEGYTF.

This rearrangement joins TRBV7-2 to TRBJ1-3; tentatively, D is TRBD1 (5 bases). The V end was cut by 4 bases, the J end by 2 bases, with 12 bases between. Germline values: CDR1 SGHTA, CDR2 FQGNSA. The length of the CDR3 is 15 residues. The CDR3 here is CASSSTGTTGNTIYF. CDR3 DNA: TGTGCCAGCAGCTCTACCGGGACTACTGGAAACACCATATATTTT.

This sequence joins TRBV28 and TRBJ1-2; the match to TRBD1 covers 10 bases. The length of the CDR3 is 16 residues. V gave up 5 bases and J gave up 2 bases; unmatched junction bases: 8. Germline lookup yields CDR1 MDHEN and CDR2 SYDVKM. CDR3 in DNA: TGTGCCAGCAGTCCCTCCGGGACAGGGGACAACTATGGCTACACCTTC. Amino acid sequence: CASSPSGTGDNYGYTF.

The gene calls are TRBV28 and TRBJ2-7; no reliable D call. V was shortened by 5 bases and J by 2 bases, with 10 bases between the two germline ends. The germline gives CDR1 MDHEN, CDR2 SYDVKM. The CDR3 has 13 residues. CDR3 sequence: CASSLVAPYEQYF. DNA for the CDR3: TGTGCCAGCAGTCTCGTCGCGCCCTACGAGCAGTACTTC.

The chain links TRBV11-2 to TRBJ2-3; no reliable D call. From germline, CDR1 is SGHAT and CDR2 FQNNGV. There are 12 residues in the CDR3. Trimming pared 5 bases from V and 1 base from J, leaving 4 bases between. The CDR3 DNA sequence: TGTGCCAGCAGCACCCGCACAGATACGCAGTATTTT. Its protein product is CASSTRTDTQYF.

In this sample, this clone turned up once. The genes are TRBV5-1 and TRBJ1-2, with 8 nucleotides matching TRBD1. Per germline, CDR1 SGHRS and CDR2 YFSETQ. Trimming cost V 3 bases and J 2 bases; bases outside gene matches: 3. The CDR3 contains 14 residues. The CDR3 sequence is CASSSSGGNYGYTF. Written as DNA, the CDR3 is TGCGCCAGCAGCTCATCAGGGGGCAACTATGGCTACACCTTC.

The rearrangement links TRBV7-9 to TRBJ2-2; 15 positions agree with TRBD2. The CDR3 sequence is 19 residues long. V lost 4 bases, J lost 4 bases, and 10 bases stayed unmatched. The germline CDR1 and CDR2 sequences are SEHNR and FQNEAQ (reference sequence). CDR3 nucleotides: TGTGCCAGCAGCTCTGGACTAGCGGGAGGGCTTGGTGGCACCGGGGAGCTGTTTTTT. Protein sequence: CASSSGLAGGLGGTGELFF.

This chain joins TRBV15 and TRBJ2-2; D not resolved. This CDR3 comprises 13 residues. Between the trimmed V and J ends, which lost 0 bases and 5 bases, there was a span of 4 bases. CDR1 and CDR2 (germline): LNHNV, YYDKDF (reference sequence). CDR3 DNA sequence: TGTGCCACCAGCAGAGATCTAACCGGGGAGCTGTTTTTT. The encoded protein is CATSRDLTGELFF.

The V gene is TRBV7-8, the J gene TRBJ1-4; D may be TRBD1 (5 bases). The CDR3 loop spans 13 amino acids. CDR1 is SGHVS and CDR2 is FQNEAQ in the germline V gene. Trimming took 8 bases from V and 5 from J, leaving 12 bases between them. For the CDR3, the DNA is TGTGCCAGCGGCCGGGACGGAAATGAAAAACTGTTTTTT. Its protein is CASGRDGNEKLFF. Complete variable domain (other parts from reference TRBV7-8 and TRBJ1-4): GAGVSQSPRYKVAKRGQDVALRCDPISGHVSLFWYQQALGQGPEFLTYFQNEAQLDKSGLPSDRFFAERPEGSVSTLKIQRTQQEDSAVYLCASGRDGNEKLFFGSGTQLSVL.

Remarks on this clone: Within the sample, other DNA sequences also encode this same CDR3. This chain joins TRBV29-1 and TRBJ1-1; D unresolved. The CDR3 contains 12 residues. V gave up 6 bases and J gave up 1 base, with 9 bases separating them. Germline-derived CDR1 and CDR2 are SQVTM and ANQGSEA. The CDR3 protein is CSVGTGNTEAFF. In DNA, the CDR3 is TGCAGCGTGGGTACGGGGAACACTGAAGCTTTCTTT.

V gene TRBV7-6 combines with J gene TRBJ2-5; D gene ambiguous. The CDR3 extends over 13 amino acids. Trimming pared 7 bases from V and 8 bases from J, leaving 17 bases between. Looked up from germline, CDR1 is SGHVS and CDR2 is FNYEAQ. The CDR3, as DNA: TGTGCCAGCACCGAGACGATAAGAACAACCCAGTACTTC. It encodes CASTETIRTTQYF.

The chain uses TRBV28 and TRBJ1-4; tentatively, D is TRBD1 (5 bases). CDR1 and CDR2 (germline): MDHEN, SYDVKM. V was pared by 5 bases and J by 5 bases, with 15 bases between. The CDR3 is 15 amino acids. The CDR3 region has the DNA TGTGCCAGCAGTACACCAGGGAGTGGGAATGAAAAACTGTTTTTT. Residues: CASSTPGSGNEKLFF.

The chain links TRBV7-3 to TRBJ1-1; D is perhaps TRBD1 (5 bases). Germline CDR1 reads SGHTA; CDR2 reads FQGTGA. V shed 0 bases and J shed 3 bases, with 8 bases lying between them. The CDR3 is 14 residues long. The CDR3 coding sequence is TGTGCCAGCAGCTTAACGTCGGGGGACACTGAAGCTTTCTTT. Protein product: CASSLTSGDTEAFF.

V gene TRBV19 combines with J gene TRBJ1-2; a possible D gene is TRBD1 (5 bases). CDR1 LNHDA and CDR2 SQIVND come from the germline V gene (reference sequence). The CDR3 extends over 17 amino acids. Trimming took 9 bases from V and 7 from J, leaving 30 bases between them. The CDR3 DNA is TGTGCCAGCAATCATTTGGGCGGGGCGAAGGCCAATGCTGGCTACACCTTC. It yields the protein CASNHLGGAKANAGYTF.

V usage is TRBV30 and J usage is TRBJ2-1, with TRBD2 matching over 8 bases. CDR3 length equals 17 residues. Per germline, CDR1 GTSNPN and CDR2 SVGIG (reference sequence). V dropped 0 bases and J dropped 4; count of bases not matched to a gene: 11. The CDR3 sequence: CAWSVPPTGRGYNEQFF. CDR3 sequence (DNA): TGTGCCTGGAGTGTACCTCCGACCGGGAGGGGGTACAATGAGCAGTTCTTC.